Listed here are 3 T cell receptor beta chains from one sample, sequenced in a study of CD8+ T cells in alopecia areata. Reverse transcription of extracted RNA yielded cDNA, which provided the sequencing template. The protocol was immunoSEQ multiplex PCR, while the TCRdb copy is restricted to in-frame clones and leaves out a portion. The sample has around 270,000 clones, roughly 64% seen once. Described treatment: oral pan-JAK inhibitor, 5-10 mg twice daily. The sample here was CD4+ T cells sorted from blood, taken at week 24, from a patient treated with tofacitinib. The source of these receptors is a human donor with alopecia areata.

This rearrangement joins TRBV11-2 to TRBJ1-5; no definite D call. The CDR3 is made up of 16 amino acids. The V end lost 4 bases, the J end lost 0 bases, and 13 bases lay between the germline ends. Germline CDR1 reads SGHAT; CDR2 reads FQNNGV. In nucleotides, the CDR3 is TGTGCCAGCAGCTCCTTGATGGTGGATAGCAATCAGCCCCAGCATTTT. This sequence encodes CASSSLMVDSNQPQHF.

The rearrangement uses TRBV15 and TRBJ2-5, with 8 nucleotides matching TRBD1. Germline CDR1 LNHNV, CDR2 YYDKDF (reference sequence). Trimming removed 3 bases from V and 1 base from J; junction bases left unmatched: 7. CDR3 length: 16 residues. The CDR3 nucleotides are TGTGCCACCAGCAGGGGGACAGGCGCCTCCCAAGAGACCCAGTACTTC. Protein product: CATSRGTGASQETQYF. Combining the CDR3 with reference TRBV15 and TRBJ2-5 gives the whole variable domain DAMVIQNPRYQVTQFGKPVTLSCSQTLNHNVMYWYQQKSSQAPKLLFHYYDKDFNNEADTPDNFQSRRPNTSFCFLDIRSPGLGDTAMYLCATSRGTGASQETQYFGPGTRLLVL.

This clone has only a few counts. V is TRBV7-2 and J is TRBJ2-5; D uncertain. The V gene's germline CDR1 is SGHTA and CDR2 FQGNSA. The V and J ends lost 5 bases and 1 base respectively, with 14 bases between them. CDR3 size: 15 residues. CDR3 bases: TGTGCCAGCAGCCCCCGTGTAGTCACCCAAGAGACCCAGTACTTC. Protein: CASSPRVVTQETQYF. The full variable domain, rest sourced from reference TRBV7-2 and TRBJ2-5, is GAGVSQSPSNKVTEKGKDVELRCDPISGHTALYWYRQSLGQGLEFLIYFQGNSAPDKSGLPSDRFSAERTGGSVSTLTIQRTQQEDSAVYLCASSPRVVTQETQYFGPGTRLLVL.